The rows below give T cell receptor beta chains drawn from one sample of a study of T cells in Graves' hyperthyroidism and ophthalmopathy. TCRdb re-called the multiplex PCR reads with MiXCR, one entry per CDR3 protein. The sample contains about 420,000 distinct CDR3 sequences, approximately 14% of which appear only once. Specimen: blood. The receptors stem from a woman in her late teens or twenties with Graves' hyperthyroidism. The CDR3 runs from the conserved cysteine through the conserved F or W.

v_call	j_call	cdr3_aa
TRBV5-1	TRBJ2-1	CASSPERAFYNEQFF
TRBV28	TRBJ1-4	CASIGGAGEKLFF
TRBV7-9	TRBJ2-7	CASSLAGAGDEQYF
TRBV5-1	TRBJ2-3	CASSSVSTDTQYF
TRBV6-1	TRBJ1-2	CASSLSSYYGYTF
TRBV20-1	TRBJ1-1	CSARDPWDRENTEAFF
TRBV6-1	TRBJ2-1	CASSAGTSGSIHNEQFF
TRBV3-1	TRBJ1-4	CASSQGTGRSNEKLFF
TRBV5-1	TRBJ2-7	CASSLGRDMSYEQYF
TRBV7-6	TRBJ2-7	CASSSLAGRTYEQYF
TRBV12-3/TRBV12-4	TRBJ2-2	CASNQGEQGNTGELFF
TRBV29-1	TRBJ2-5	CSARTETQYF
TRBV12-3/TRBV12-4	TRBJ2-7	CASSLDGPYEQYF
TRBV30	TRBJ2-5	CAWNIGQETQYF
TRBV7-8	TRBJ2-2	CALGLAGVSYTGELFF
TRBV9	TRBJ2-7	CASSVTPTSYEQYF
TRBV7-2	TRBJ1-5	CASSPYNRPNQPQHF
TRBV7-9	TRBJ2-5	CASSFGGLLQETQYF
TRBV10-3	TRBJ2-3	CAISGSGGSADTQYF
TRBV9	TRBJ2-2	CASRTTGGNTGELFF
TRBV11-2	TRBJ1-1	CASSPGRMSEAFF
TRBV15	TRBJ2-1	CATSRARLADNEQFF